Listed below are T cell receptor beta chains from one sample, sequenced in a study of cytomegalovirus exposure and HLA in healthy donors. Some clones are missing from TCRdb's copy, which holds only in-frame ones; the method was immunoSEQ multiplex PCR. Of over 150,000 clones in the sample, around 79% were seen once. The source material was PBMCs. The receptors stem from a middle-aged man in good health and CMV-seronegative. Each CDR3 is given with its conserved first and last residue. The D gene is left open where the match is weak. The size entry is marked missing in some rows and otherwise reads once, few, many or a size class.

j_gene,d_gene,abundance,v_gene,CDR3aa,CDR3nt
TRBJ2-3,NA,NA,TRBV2,CASRPGGTDTQYF,TGTGCCAGCAGGCCAGGGGGGACAGATACGCAGTATTTT
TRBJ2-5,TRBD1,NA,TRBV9,CASSFRDRGYVETQYF,TGTGCCAGCAGCTTCCGGGACAGGGGATATGTTGAGACCCAGTACTTC
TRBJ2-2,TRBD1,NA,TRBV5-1,CASSLAARGYTGELFF,TGCGCCAGCAGCTTGGCCGCCAGGGGGTACACCGGGGAGCTGTTTTTT
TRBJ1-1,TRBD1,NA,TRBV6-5,CASRASGGAEAFF,TGTGCCAGCAGGGCCTCAGGGGGCGCTGAAGCTTTCTTT
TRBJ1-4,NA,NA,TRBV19,CASSPQGFGEKLFF,TGTGCCAGTAGTCCTCAGGGGTTTGGTGAAAAACTGTTTTTT
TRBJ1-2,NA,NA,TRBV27,CASSQQGTYGYTF,TGTGCCAGCAGTCAGCAGGGCACCTATGGCTACACCTTC
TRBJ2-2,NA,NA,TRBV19,CASAIGVDYTGELFF,TGTGCCAGTGCCATAGGGGTCGATTACACCGGGGAGCTGTTTTTT
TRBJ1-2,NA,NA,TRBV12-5,CASGFNRDYTF,TGTGCTAGTGGTTTTAACAGGGACTACACCTTC
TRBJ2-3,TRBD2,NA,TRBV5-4,CASSREGLHGENTQYF,TGTGCCAGCAGCCGGGAGGGACTCCACGGAGAGAATACGCAGTATTTT
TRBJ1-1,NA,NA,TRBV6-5,CASSYYFRANTEAFF,TGTGCCAGCAGTTACTATTTCAGGGCCAACACTGAAGCTTTCTTT
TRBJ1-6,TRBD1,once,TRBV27,CASSKGLSAGTANNSPLHF,TGTGCCAGCAGTAAAGGGCTCTCGGCTGGGACAGCTAATAATTCACCCCTCCACTTT
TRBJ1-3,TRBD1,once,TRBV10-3,CAISESDRAGNTIYF,TGTGCCATCAGTGAGTCGGACAGGGCTGGAAACACCATATATTTT
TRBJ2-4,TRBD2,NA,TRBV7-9,CASSLGTAGSKNIQYF,TGTGCCAGCAGCTTGGGCACAGCGGGGTCCAAAAACATTCAGTACTTC
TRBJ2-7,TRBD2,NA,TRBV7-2,CASSSILYGGLGEQYF,TGTGCCAGCAGCTCAATCCTTTACGGGGGACTAGGAGAGCAGTACTTC
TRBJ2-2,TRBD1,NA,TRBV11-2,CASSSTGGAAGELFF,TGTGCCAGCAGCTCCACAGGGGGCGCAGCCGGGGAGCTGTTTTTT
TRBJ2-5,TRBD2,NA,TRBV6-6,CASSPGLVPTQYF,TGTGCCAGCAGCCCGGGACTAGTGCCGACCCAGTACTTC
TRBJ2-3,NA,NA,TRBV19,CASSIAPGLDTDTQYF,TGTGCCAGTAGTATAGCCCCGGGACTCGACACAGATACGCAGTATTTT